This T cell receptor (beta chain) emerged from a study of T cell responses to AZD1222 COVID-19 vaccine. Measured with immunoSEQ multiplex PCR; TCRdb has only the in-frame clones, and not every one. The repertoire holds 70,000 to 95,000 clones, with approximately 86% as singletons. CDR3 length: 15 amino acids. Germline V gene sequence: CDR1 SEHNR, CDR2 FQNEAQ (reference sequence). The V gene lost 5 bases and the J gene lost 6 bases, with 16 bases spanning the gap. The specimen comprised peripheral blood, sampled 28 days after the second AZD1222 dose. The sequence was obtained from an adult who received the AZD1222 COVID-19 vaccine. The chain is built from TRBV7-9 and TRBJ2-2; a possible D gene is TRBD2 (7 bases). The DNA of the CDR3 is TGTGCCAGCAGCCCGACCTGGGGGGGCTCCGGGGAGCTGTTTTTT. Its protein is CASSPTWGGSGELFF.